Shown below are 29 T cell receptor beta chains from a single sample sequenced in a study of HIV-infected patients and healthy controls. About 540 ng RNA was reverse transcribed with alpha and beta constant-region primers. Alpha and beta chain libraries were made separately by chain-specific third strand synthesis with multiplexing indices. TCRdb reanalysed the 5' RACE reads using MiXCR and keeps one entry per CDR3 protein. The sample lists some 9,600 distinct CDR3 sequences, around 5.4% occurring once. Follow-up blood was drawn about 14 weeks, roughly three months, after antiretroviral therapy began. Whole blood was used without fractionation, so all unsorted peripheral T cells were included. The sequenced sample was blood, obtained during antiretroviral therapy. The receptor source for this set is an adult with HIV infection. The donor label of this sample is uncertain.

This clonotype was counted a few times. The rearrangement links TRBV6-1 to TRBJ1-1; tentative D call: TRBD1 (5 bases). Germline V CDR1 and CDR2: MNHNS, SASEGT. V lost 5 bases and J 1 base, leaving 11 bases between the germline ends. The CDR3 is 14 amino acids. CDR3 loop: CASSRDLANTEAFF. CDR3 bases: TGTGCCAGCAGTCGGGACTTAGCGAACACTGAAGCTTTCTTT.

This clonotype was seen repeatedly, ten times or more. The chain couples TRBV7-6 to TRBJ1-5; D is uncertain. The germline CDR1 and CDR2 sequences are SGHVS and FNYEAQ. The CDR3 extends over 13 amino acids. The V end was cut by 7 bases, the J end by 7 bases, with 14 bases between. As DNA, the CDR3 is TGTGCCAGCATGGGTCCGTTGAAGCAGCCCCAGCATTTT. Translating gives CASMGPLKQPQHF.

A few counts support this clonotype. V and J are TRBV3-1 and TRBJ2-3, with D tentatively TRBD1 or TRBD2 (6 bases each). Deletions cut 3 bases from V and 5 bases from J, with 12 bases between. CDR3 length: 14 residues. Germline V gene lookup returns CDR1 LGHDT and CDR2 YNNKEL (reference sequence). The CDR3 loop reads CASSQGRGGDTQYF. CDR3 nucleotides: TGTGCCAGCAGCCAGGGCAGGGGAGGAGATACGCAGTATTTT.

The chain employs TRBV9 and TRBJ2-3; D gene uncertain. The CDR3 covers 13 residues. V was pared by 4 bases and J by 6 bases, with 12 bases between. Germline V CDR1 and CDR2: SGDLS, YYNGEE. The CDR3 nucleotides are TGTGCCAGCAGCTCAACAACGGAGGATACGCAGTATTTT. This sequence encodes CASSSTTEDTQYF.

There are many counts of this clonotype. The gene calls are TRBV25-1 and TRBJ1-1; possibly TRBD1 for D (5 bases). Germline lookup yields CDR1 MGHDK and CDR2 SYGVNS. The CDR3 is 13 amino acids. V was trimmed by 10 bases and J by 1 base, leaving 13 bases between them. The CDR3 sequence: CATRGAANTEAFF. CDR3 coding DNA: TGTGCCACCCGTGGGGCAGCGAACACTGAAGCTTTCTTT.

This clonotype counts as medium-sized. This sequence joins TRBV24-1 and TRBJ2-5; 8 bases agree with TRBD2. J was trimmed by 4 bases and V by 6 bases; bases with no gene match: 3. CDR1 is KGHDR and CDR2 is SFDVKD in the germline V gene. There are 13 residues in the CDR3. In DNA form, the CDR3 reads TGTGCCACCAGTCCCGGGGGGGCAGAGACCCAGTACTTC. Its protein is CATSPGGAETQYF.

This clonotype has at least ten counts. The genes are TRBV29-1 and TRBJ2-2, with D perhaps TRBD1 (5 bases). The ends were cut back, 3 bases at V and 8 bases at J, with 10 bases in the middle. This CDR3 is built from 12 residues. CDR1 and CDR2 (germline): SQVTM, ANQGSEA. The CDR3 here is CSVDRVGGELFF. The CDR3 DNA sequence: TGCAGCGTTGACAGGGTAGGAGGGGAGCTGTTTTTT.

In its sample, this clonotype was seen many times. The CDR3 spells CSVEDVGSGANVLTF. Here the CDR3 DNA reads TGCAGCGTTGAAGATGTTGGCTCTGGGGCCAACGTCCTGACTTTC. The rearrangement joins TRBV29-1 to TRBJ2-6; no reliable D call. Trimming removed 0 bases at V and 0 bases at J, with 6 bases between. Germline V gene data show CDR1 as SQVTM and CDR2 as ANQGSEA. The CDR3 consists of 15 residues. Based on the CDR3 plus reference TRBV29-1 and TRBJ2-6, the full variable domain is SAVISQKPSRDICQRGTSLTIQCQVDSQVTMMFWYRQQPGQSLTLIATANQGSEATYESGFVIDKFPISRPNLTFSTLTVSNMSPEDSSIYLCSVEDVGSGANVLTFGAGSRLTVL.

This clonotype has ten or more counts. The CDR3 sequence is CASSLTGSSTEAFF. Here the CDR3 DNA reads TGTGCCAGCAGTCTGACAGGGTCGAGCACTGAAGCTTTCTTT. V gene TRBV12-3 or TRBV12-4 combines with J gene TRBJ1-1; 7 nucleotides match TRBD1. This CDR3 comprises 14 residues. Trimming removed 5 bases from V and 4 bases from J; junction bases left unmatched: 7.

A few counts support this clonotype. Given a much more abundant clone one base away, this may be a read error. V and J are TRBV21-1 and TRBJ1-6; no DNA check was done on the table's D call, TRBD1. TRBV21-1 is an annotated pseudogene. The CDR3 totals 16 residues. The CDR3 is CASSTRQRHYNAPLHF. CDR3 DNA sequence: TGTGCCAGCAGCACCCGACAGAGACACTATAATGCACCCCTCCACTTT.

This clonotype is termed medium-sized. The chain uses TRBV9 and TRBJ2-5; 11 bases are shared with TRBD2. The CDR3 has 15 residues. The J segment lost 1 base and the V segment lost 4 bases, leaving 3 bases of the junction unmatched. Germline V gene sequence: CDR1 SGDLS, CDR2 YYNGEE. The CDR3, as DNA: TGTGCCAGCAGCCCTGGGACTAGCGGCCAAGAGACCCAGTACTTC. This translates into CASSPGTSGQETQYF. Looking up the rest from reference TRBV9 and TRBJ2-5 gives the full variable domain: DSGVTQTPKHLITATGQRVTLRCSPRSGDLSVYWYQQSLDQGLQFLIQYYNGEERAKGNILERFSAQQFPDLHSELNLSSLELGDSALYFCASSPGTSGQETQYFGPGTRLLVL.

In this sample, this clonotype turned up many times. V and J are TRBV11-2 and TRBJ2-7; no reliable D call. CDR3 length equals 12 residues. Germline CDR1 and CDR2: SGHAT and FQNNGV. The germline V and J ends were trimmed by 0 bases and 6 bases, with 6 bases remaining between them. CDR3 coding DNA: TGTGCCAGCAGCTTAGATTTGGGCGAGCAGTACTTC. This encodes CASSLDLGEQYF.

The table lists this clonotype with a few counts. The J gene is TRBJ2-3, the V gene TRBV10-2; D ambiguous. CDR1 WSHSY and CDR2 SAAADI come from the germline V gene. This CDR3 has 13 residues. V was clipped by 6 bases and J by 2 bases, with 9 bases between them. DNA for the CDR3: TGCGCCAGCAGACCCAGTAACACAGATACGCAGTATTTT. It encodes CASRPSNTDTQYF.

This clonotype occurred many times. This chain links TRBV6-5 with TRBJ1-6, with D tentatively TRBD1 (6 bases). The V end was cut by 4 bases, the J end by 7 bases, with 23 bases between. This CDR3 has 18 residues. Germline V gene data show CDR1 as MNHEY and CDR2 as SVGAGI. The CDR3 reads CASSSRRGLVEWNSPLHF. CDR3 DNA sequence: TGTGCCAGCAGTTCCCGCAGGGGTTTAGTTGAGTGGAATTCACCCCTCCACTTT.

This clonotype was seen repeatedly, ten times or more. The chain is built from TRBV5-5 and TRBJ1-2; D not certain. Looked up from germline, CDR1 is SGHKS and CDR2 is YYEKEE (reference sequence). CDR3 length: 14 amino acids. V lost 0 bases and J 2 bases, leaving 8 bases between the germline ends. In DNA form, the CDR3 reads TGTGCCAGCAGCTTGGTACCCGGAAACTATGGCTACACCTTC. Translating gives CASSLVPGNYGYTF.

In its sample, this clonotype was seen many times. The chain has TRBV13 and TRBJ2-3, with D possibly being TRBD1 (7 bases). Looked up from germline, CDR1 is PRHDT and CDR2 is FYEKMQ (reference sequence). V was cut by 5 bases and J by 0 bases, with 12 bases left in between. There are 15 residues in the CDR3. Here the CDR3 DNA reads TGTGCCAGCAGCCCCAGGGGGGCAAGCACAGATACGCAGTATTTT. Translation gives CASSPRGASTDTQYF.

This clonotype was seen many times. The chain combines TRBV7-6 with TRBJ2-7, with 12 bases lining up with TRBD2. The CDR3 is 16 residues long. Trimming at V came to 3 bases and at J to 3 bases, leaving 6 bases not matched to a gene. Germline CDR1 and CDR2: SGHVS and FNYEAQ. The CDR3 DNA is TGTGCCAGCAGCTTCCACGGACTAGCGGGATGCTACGAGCAGTACTTC. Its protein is CASSFHGLAGCYEQYF.

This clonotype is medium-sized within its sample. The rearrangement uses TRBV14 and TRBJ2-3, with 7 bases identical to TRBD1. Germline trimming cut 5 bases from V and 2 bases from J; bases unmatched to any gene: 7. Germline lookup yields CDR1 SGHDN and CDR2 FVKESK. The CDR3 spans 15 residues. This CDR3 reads CASSETGQPTDTQYF. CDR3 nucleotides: TGTGCCAGCAGCGAGACGGGACAGCCCACAGATACGCAGTATTTT.

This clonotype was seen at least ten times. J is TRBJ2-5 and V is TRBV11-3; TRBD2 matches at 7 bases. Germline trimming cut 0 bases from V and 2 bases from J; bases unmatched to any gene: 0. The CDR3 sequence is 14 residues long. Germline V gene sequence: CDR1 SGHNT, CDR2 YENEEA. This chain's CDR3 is CASSLEAGQETQYF. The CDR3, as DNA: TGTGCCAGCAGCTTAGAAGCGGGGCAAGAGACCCAGTACTTC.

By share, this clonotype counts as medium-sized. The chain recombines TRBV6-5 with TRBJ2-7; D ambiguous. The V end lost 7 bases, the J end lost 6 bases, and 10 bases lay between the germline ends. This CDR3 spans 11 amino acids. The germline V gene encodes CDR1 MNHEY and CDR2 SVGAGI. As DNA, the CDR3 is TGTGCCAGCACCAACGGGTTCGAGCAGTACTTC. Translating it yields CASTNGFEQYF.

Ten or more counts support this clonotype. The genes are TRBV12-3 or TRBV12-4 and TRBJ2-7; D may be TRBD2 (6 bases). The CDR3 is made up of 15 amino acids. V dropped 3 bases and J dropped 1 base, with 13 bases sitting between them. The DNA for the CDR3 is TGTGCCAGCAGTTTTCAGTCTAGCGCATCCTACGAGCAGTACTTC. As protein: CASSFQSSASYEQYF.

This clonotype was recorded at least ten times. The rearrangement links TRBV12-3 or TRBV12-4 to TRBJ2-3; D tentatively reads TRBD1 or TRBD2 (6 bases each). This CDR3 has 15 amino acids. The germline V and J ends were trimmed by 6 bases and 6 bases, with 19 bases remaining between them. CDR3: CASRPGAHGGDTQYF. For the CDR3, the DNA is TGTGCCAGCAGACCGGGGGCCCATGGTGGGGATACGCAGTATTTT.

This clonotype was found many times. The CDR3 sequence: CASSTLAAGGLQGGYTF. Written as DNA, the CDR3 is TGTGCCAGCAGTACCCTCGCTGCGGGGGGGCTCCAAGGGGGCTACACCTTC. The V and J genes are TRBV6-5 and TRBJ1-2, with a possible D match to TRBD1 (6 bases). The CDR3 loop spans 17 amino acids. Germline CDR1 is MNHEY and CDR2 is SVGAGI. V lost 5 bases and J 8 bases, leaving 27 bases between the germline ends.

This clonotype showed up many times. The CDR3 sequence: CASSLNLQRGSTDTQYF. The CDR3 coding sequence is TGTGCCAGCAGCTTAAATCTCCAGCGGGGGAGCACAGATACGCAGTATTTT. The chain recombines TRBV7-3 with TRBJ2-3; 8 bases map to TRBD2. The germline V gene has CDR1 SGHTA and CDR2 FQGTGA. Germline trimming cut 1 base from V and 0 bases from J; bases unmatched to any gene: 6. The CDR3 length is 17 residues.

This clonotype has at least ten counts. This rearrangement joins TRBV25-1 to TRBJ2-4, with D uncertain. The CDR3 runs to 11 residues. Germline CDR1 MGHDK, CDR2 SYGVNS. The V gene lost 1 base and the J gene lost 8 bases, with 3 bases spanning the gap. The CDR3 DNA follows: TGTGCCAGCAGTGAATCGTACATTCAGTACTTC. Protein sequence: CASSESYIQYF.

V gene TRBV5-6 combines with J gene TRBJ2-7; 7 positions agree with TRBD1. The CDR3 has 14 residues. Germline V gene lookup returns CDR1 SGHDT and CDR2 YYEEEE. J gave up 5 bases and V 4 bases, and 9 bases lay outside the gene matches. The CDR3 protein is CASSRDSQWDEQYF. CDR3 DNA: TGTGCCAGCAGCCGGGACAGCCAATGGGACGAGCAGTACTTC.

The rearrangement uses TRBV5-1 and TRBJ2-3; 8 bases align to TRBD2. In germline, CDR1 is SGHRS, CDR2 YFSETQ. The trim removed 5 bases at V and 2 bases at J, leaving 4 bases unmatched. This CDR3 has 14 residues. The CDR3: CASRIAGFTDTQYF. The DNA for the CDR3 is TGCGCCAGCAGAATAGCGGGGTTCACAGATACGCAGTATTTT.

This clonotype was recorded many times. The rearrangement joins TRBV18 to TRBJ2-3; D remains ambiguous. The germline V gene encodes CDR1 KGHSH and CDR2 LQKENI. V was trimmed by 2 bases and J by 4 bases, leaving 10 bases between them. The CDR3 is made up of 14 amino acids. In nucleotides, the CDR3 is TGTGCCAGCTCACCAATAACTATCGCAGATACGCAGTATTTT. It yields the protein CASSPITIADTQYF.

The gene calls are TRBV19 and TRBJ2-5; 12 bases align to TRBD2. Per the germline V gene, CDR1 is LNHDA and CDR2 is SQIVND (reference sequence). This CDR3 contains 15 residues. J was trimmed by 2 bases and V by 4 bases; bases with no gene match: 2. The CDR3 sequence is CASSKTSGSQETQYF. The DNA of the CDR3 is TGTGCCAGTAGTAAGACTAGCGGGAGTCAAGAGACCCAGTACTTC.